This is a list of T cell receptor beta chains from one sample in a study of CD8 T cells in Susac syndrome. TCRdb reprocessed the immunoSEQ multiplex PCR reads via MiXCR and lists one record per CDR3 protein. The data show some 450,000 distinct CDR3 sequences, roughly 85% seen once. The sample comprised CD8+ T cells from PBMCs. Source of these receptors: a human donor with multiple sclerosis. Each CDR3 is given with its conserved first and last residue. A D gene is named only where the DNA matches it firmly. Clone size is stated in some rows and not others, as once, few, many or a class when expanded.

j_gene,d_gene,abundance,v_gene,CDR3aa,CDR3nt
TRBJ2-5,.,.,TRBV27,CASSFVWGNSQETQYF,TGTGCCAGCAGTTTTGTTTGGGGAAACAGCCAAGAGACCCAGTACTTC
TRBJ1-4,.,once,TRBV28,CASRPGRPWEELFF,TGTGCCAGCAGACCGGGACGGCCTTGGGAAGAACTGTTTTTT
TRBJ1-1,.,.,TRBV7-6,CASSLFKNTEAFF,TGTGCCAGCAGTTTGTTTAAGAACACTGAAGCTTTCTTT
TRBJ2-7,.,.,TRBV6-5,CASRPRTFYEQYF,TGTGCCAGCAGGCCTCGGACCTTTTACGAGCAGTACTTC
TRBJ2-2,.,.,TRBV10-2,CASGSTLSGTGELFF,TGCGCCAGCGGTAGTACTTTATCGGGCACCGGGGAGCTGTTTTTT
TRBJ2-1,.,.,TRBV21-1,CASSKGPQPREREHDEQFF,TGTGCCAGCAGCAAAGGACCCCAACCCCGGGAGCGGGAGCACGATGAGCAGTTCTTC
TRBJ2-3,.,few,TRBV29-1,CSVLSTDTQYF,TGCAGCGTCCTGAGCACAGATACGCAGTATTTT
TRBJ2-3,TRBD2,.,TRBV13,CASSHFSGGAADTQYF,TGTGCCAGCAGCCACTTTAGCGGGGGGGCGGCAGATACGCAGTATTTT
TRBJ2-2,TRBD1,.,TRBV18,CASSPPTGQGTGELFF,TGTGCCAGCTCACCACCGACGGGACAGGGTACCGGGGAGCTGTTTTTT
TRBJ1-6,.,.,TRBV7-9,CASSWGSPLHF,TGTGCCAGCAGCTGGGGTTCACCCCTCCACTTT